This T cell receptor (beta chain) was recovered during a study of blood T cell repertoires in COVID-19. The junction had 7 bases not matched to a gene; V was cut back by 3 bases and J by 6 bases. Germline-derived CDR1 and CDR2 are SGDLS and YYNGEE. The CDR3 covers 15 residues. Clones were read by immunoSEQ multiplex PCR, and TCRdb kept only the in-frame ones, dropping some. The sample yields roughly 33,000 clones, more than 85% seen once. The sequenced sample was peripheral blood. The rearrangement uses TRBV9 and TRBJ2-7, with 12 bases fitting TRBD1. The sequence was obtained from a human donor in a cohort sampled during active COVID-19. CDR3 region: CASSAPGTGGSEQYF. Written as DNA, the CDR3 is TGTGCCAGCAGCGCCCCCGGGACAGGGGGCAGCGAGCAGTACTTC.